The 9 T cell receptor beta chains reported below all come from one sample, sequenced in a study of T-cell memory formation after mild COVID-19 listed by TCRdb under 2021. Libraries were built with 5' RACE. The sample was run on an Illumina NovaSeq 6000. TCRdb took the public reads, trimmed them with fastp at Q25, ran MiXCR for clone calling and kept in-frame beta chains. Each record represents a unique CDR3 protein, reported with the most common genes and DNA among its rows. The sample records about 200,000 distinct CDR3 sequences, approximately 16% of which are singletons. The biggest ten clones account for around 2.4% of the sample. The sample taken for sequencing was PBMCs or a T cell subset sorted from them (not recorded which). The receptors were gathered from an adult woman who had mild COVID-19 (a few samples of this study predate the infection). The sample titles of this study are shuffled in the database, so cell type and time point are left out; the donor was told from shared clones.

This clonotype was observed a handful of times. This sequence joins TRBV4-1 and TRBJ1-2; 9 bases line up with TRBD1. This CDR3 contains 17 residues. Germline lookup yields CDR1 MGHRA and CDR2 YSYEKL. V lost 0 bases and J lost 2; bases outside the gene matches: 7. CDR3 in amino acids: CASSQDPGQGSNYGYTF. As DNA, the CDR3 is TGCGCCAGCAGCCAAGATCCGGGACAGGGATCAAACTATGGCTACACCTTC.

This clonotype was detected a few times. The chain recombines TRBV30 with TRBJ1-6, with 8 bases aligning to TRBD1. Germline loops: CDR1 GTSNPN, CDR2 SVGIG (reference sequence). The length of the CDR3 is 13 residues. V lost 8 bases and J lost 7; bases outside the gene matches: 7. The CDR3 DNA reads TGTGCCGGATCGACAGGGGACAATTCACCCCTCCACTTT. The encoded protein is CAGSTGDNSPLHF.

The rearrangement links TRBV10-3 to TRBJ2-7; no firm D call. Germline V gene lookup returns CDR1 ENHRY and CDR2 SYGVKD. Deletions cut 3 bases from V and 4 bases from J, with 10 bases between. The CDR3 consists of 13 residues. CDR3 residues: CAISDRSPYEQYF. CDR3 sequence (DNA): TGTGCCATCAGTGACCGAAGTCCTTACGAGCAGTACTTC.

This chain joins TRBV30 and TRBJ2-1, with TRBD1 as a possible D gene (5 bases). Germline CDR1 and CDR2: GTSNPN and SVGIG (reference sequence). CDR3 length: 15 amino acids. Trimming took 0 bases from V and 5 from J, leaving 14 bases between them. CDR3 coding DNA: TGTGCCTGGAGTGTACTGGACACGTACAACAATGAGCAGTTCTTC. Translated: CAWSVLDTYNNEQFF.

This clonotype was recorded a few times. The chain recombines TRBV5-1 with TRBJ2-5, with 7 positions matching TRBD2. V lost 0 bases to trimming and J lost 5 bases; unmatched junction nucleotides: 10. Germline CDR1 reads SGHRS; CDR2 reads YFSETQ. The CDR3 totals 16 residues. In nucleotides, the CDR3 is TGCGCCAGCAGCTTGGGGGAGCGGGGCGTCGGGGAGACCCAGTACTTC. Translation gives CASSLGERGVGETQYF.

The V gene is TRBV7-8, the J gene TRBJ2-7; the D gene could be TRBD1 or TRBD2 (6 bases each). The CDR3 consists of 15 residues. Trimming pared 4 bases from V and 2 bases from J, leaving 15 bases between. Germline V gives CDR1 SGHVS, CDR2 FQNEAQ. The CDR3 reads CASSSGRQGTYEQYF. The CDR3, as DNA: TGTGCCAGCAGCTCGGGGAGGCAGGGGACCTACGAGCAGTACTTC.

This clonotype has a handful of counts. CDR3 DNA: TGTGCCATCAGTGATGGGGGACAGATCTCTGGAAACACCATATATTTT. As protein: CAISDGGQISGNTIYF. The chain couples TRBV10-3 to TRBJ1-3, with TRBD1 identical over 7 bases. J gave up 0 bases and V 3 bases, and 5 bases lay outside the gene matches. This CDR3 is built from 16 residues. Germline lookup yields CDR1 ENHRY and CDR2 SYGVKD.

The chain combines TRBV12-3 or TRBV12-4 with TRBJ1-5; D gene unclear. The CDR3 runs 15 residues. Trimming cost V 7 bases and J 4 bases, with 17 bases left between them. The CDR3 sequence is CASTLGRIGNQPQHF. Written as DNA, the CDR3 is TGTGCCAGCACTCTCGGACGAATCGGGAATCAGCCCCAGCATTTT.

The chain joins TRBV7-9 to TRBJ1-1; D gene ambiguous. The CDR3 has 15 residues. CDR1 is SEHNR, CDR2 FQNEAQ, per germline (reference sequence). Deletions cut 3 bases from V and 1 base from J, with 12 bases between. The CDR3, as DNA: TGTGCCAGCAGCTTGATCTTCGAAGCGAACACTGAAGCTTTCTTT. Its translation is CASSLIFEANTEAFF.